These 23 T cell receptor beta chains came from one sample sequenced in a study of T-cell reconstitution after alpha-beta-depleted transplantation in children. TCRbeta library construction was performed incorporating unique molecular identifiers. TCRdb processed the PCR reads anew with MiXCR; each CDR3 protein has one entry. The sample has fewer than 550,000 distinct CDR3 sequences; approximately 10% are singletons. This material consisted of PBMCs from the stem cell graft donor, taken from the stem cell graft. These receptors were obtained from a human donor who donated a stem cell graft to a child with acute myeloid leukemia.

This sequence joins TRBV6-5 and TRBJ1-1, with D tentatively TRBD1 (5 bases). From germline, CDR1 is MNHEY and CDR2 SVGAGI. The ends were cut back, 2 bases at V and 10 bases at J, with 14 bases in the middle. The CDR3 runs 13 residues. The CDR3 coding sequence is TGTGCCAGCAGTTACGGGGGGACCCTAGGAGCTTTCTTT. It is translated as CASSYGGTLGAFF.

This clonotype appeared many times. The chain uses TRBV5-1 and TRBJ2-3; no firm D call. Germline values: CDR1 SGHRS, CDR2 YFSETQ. The CDR3 spans 13 residues. V was cut by 5 bases and J by 2 bases, with 9 bases left in between. In DNA form, the CDR3 reads TGCGCCAGCAGAAAGATTATCACAGATACGCAGTATTTT. It translates to CASRKIITDTQYF.

This clonotype was recorded many times. V gene TRBV5-1 combines with J gene TRBJ2-1; D remains unclear. Germline V lookup: CDR1 SGHRS, CDR2 YFSETQ. The CDR3 loop spans 14 amino acids. Trimming cost V 0 bases and J 5 bases, with 9 bases left between them. CDR3 in DNA: TGCGCCAGCAGCTTGGTCCTTGGCCACAATGAGCAGTTCTTC. As protein: CASSLVLGHNEQFF.

A remark on this clonotype: A much larger clone differs by one base, so this may be a read error. The CDR3, as DNA: TGTGCCATCCGGGGGTACAGGGGGCCAGATACGCAGTATTTT. Its translation: CAIRGYRGPDTQYF. This chain uses TRBV10-3 with TRBJ2-3; TRBD1 agrees at 9 bases. CDR3 length: 14 amino acids. Germline V lookup: CDR1 ENHRY, CDR2 SYGVKD. J gave up 4 bases and V 8 bases, and 7 bases lay outside the gene matches.

The chain is built from TRBV20-1 and TRBJ2-5; D possibly uses TRBD1 or TRBD2 (5 bases each). The V end was cut by 4 bases, the J end by 0 bases, with 12 bases between. Germline V gene sequence: CDR1 DFQATT, CDR2 SNEGSKA (reference sequence). The CDR3 has 14 residues. The CDR3 here is CSAIPQGDQETQYF. CDR3 DNA sequence: TGCAGTGCTATCCCGCAGGGAGACCAAGAGACCCAGTACTTC.

This clonotype has a handful of counts. The gene calls are TRBV6-1 and TRBJ2-4, with D unclear. Germline values: CDR1 MNHNS, CDR2 SASEGT. Trimming left V 7 bases short and J 7 bases short, with 8 bases between. This CDR3 contains 11 residues. This CDR3 reads CASTGFNIQYF. DNA for the CDR3: TGTGCCAGCACCGGTTTCAACATTCAGTACTTC.

The V gene is TRBV7-9, the J gene TRBJ1-5; D call uncertain. Per the germline V gene, CDR1 is SEHNR and CDR2 is FQNEAQ (reference sequence). There are 16 residues in the CDR3. Trimming removed 1 base at V and 5 bases at J, with 15 bases between. The CDR3 region has the DNA TGTGCCAGCAGCTTAGTCGGGATGGGCGGGTATCAGCCCCAGCATTTT. It yields the protein CASSLVGMGGYQPQHF.

This clonotype was counted a few times. This sequence joins TRBV5-1 and TRBJ1-2, with 8 nucleotides matching TRBD1. The CDR3 contains 13 residues. The ends lost 4 bases at V and 6 bases at J; junction bases unmatched: 5. Germline V gene data show CDR1 as SGHRS and CDR2 as YFSETQ. The CDR3 coding sequence is TGCGCCAGCAGCCAGAAGACAGGGGATGGCTACACCTTC. It yields the protein CASSQKTGDGYTF.

The V call is TRBV6-1, the J call TRBJ1-2; D remains ambiguous. The CDR3 extends over 16 amino acids. Per the germline V gene, CDR1 is MNHNS and CDR2 is SASEGT. Trimming stripped 8 bases from V and 2 bases from J, with 21 bases between. This chain's CDR3 is CASWLSSGTLNYGYTF. The CDR3 nucleotides are TGTGCCAGCTGGCTTAGTTCAGGAACCCTCAACTATGGCTACACCTTC.

There are a few counts of this clonotype. This chain uses TRBV6-6 with TRBJ2-5, with D unclear. CDR1 and CDR2 from the germline V gene are MNHNY and SVGAGI (reference sequence). V gave up 6 bases and J gave up 5 bases, with 13 bases separating them. This CDR3 is built from 13 residues. In DNA form, the CDR3 reads TGTGCCAGCAGAGAGGACCCTCGGGAGACCCAGTACTTC. Protein product: CASREDPRETQYF.

This clonotype was seen repeatedly, ten times or more. The CDR3 reads CSVGNYGYTF. CDR3 bases: TGCAGCGTTGGTAACTATGGCTACACCTTC. This rearrangement joins TRBV29-1 to TRBJ1-2; D not resolved. The V end was cut by 4 bases, the J end by 1 base, with 1 base between. The CDR3 consists of 10 residues. CDR1 and CDR2 (germline): SQVTM, ANQGSEA.

This clonotype was counted many times. This rearrangement joins TRBV10-2 to TRBJ2-7; a possible D gene is TRBD2 (5 bases). The V gene lost 4 bases and the J gene lost 4 bases, with 17 bases spanning the gap. CDR3 length: 15 amino acids. Germline-derived CDR1 and CDR2 are WSHSY and SAAADI. The CDR3, as DNA: TGCGCCAGCAGTGTGGATCTCCTTCGGGATTACGAGCAGTACGTC. Its translation: CASSVDLLRDYEQYV.

The rearrangement uses TRBV15 and TRBJ2-5; perhaps TRBD1 as D (7 bases). The CDR3 consists of 14 residues. Trimming shortened V by 0 bases and J by 4 bases, and 9 bases separated the two germline ends. Germline V CDR1 and CDR2: LNHNV, YYDKDF (reference sequence). CDR3 sequence (DNA): TGTGCCACCAGCAGAGATCAGGGGGGAGAGACCCAGTACTTC. Amino acid sequence: CATSRDQGGETQYF. The whole variable domain, remainder taken from reference TRBV15 and TRBJ2-5, is DAMVIQNPRYQVTQFGKPVTLSCSQTLNHNVMYWYQQKSSQAPKLLFHYYDKDFNNEADTPDNFQSRRPNTSFCFLDIRSPGLGDTAMYLCATSRDQGGETQYFGPGTRLLVL.

There are a few counts of this clonotype. The chain joins TRBV29-1 to TRBJ2-2; no firm D call. Germline V lookup: CDR1 SQVTM, CDR2 ANQGSEA. The CDR3 extends over 13 amino acids. The V end was cut by 6 bases, the J end by 1 base, with 9 bases between. DNA of the CDR3: TGCAGCGTAGCCCTCCAGAACACCGGGGAGCTGTTTTTT. Its protein product is CSVALQNTGELFF.

V is TRBV5-5 and J is TRBJ2-7; possibly TRBD1 for D (5 bases). Germline V lookup: CDR1 SGHKS, CDR2 YYEKEE (reference sequence). Trimming cost V 0 bases and J 5 bases, with 6 bases left between them. The CDR3 extends over 12 amino acids. In nucleotides, the CDR3 is TGTGCCAGCAGCTTGGCAGGGAACGAGCAGTACGTC. Translating gives CASSLAGNEQYV.

V gene TRBV6-5 combines with J gene TRBJ1-1; D remains unclear. V was trimmed by 2 bases and J by 1 base, leaving 14 bases between them. The CDR3 has 16 amino acids. The germline V gene has CDR1 MNHEY and CDR2 SVGAGI. In DNA form, the CDR3 reads TGTGCCAGCAGTTACATTGTAGGCAAACCGAACACTGAAGCTTTCTTT. It translates to CASSYIVGKPNTEAFF.

V usage is TRBV7-2 and J usage is TRBJ2-3, with 10 bases fitting TRBD2. Germline V CDR1 and CDR2: SGHTA, FQGNSA. The CDR3 runs to 16 residues. V shed 5 bases, J shed 1 base, and the junction held 6 bases outside the gene matches. This CDR3 reads CASSLFGTSGTDTQYF. The CDR3 DNA reads as TGTGCCAGCAGCCTCTTCGGGACTAGCGGCACAGATACGCAGTATTTT.

This clonotype occurred many times. The chain joins TRBV7-2 to TRBJ2-5, with no clear D. Per the germline V gene, CDR1 is SGHTA and CDR2 is FQGNSA. CDR3 length: 13 residues. V was shortened by 5 bases and J by 5 bases, with 12 bases between the two germline ends. The CDR3 coding sequence is TGTGCCAGCAGCCTATCCTACCGGGAGACCCAGTACTTC. Translating it yields CASSLSYRETQYF.

This clonotype came up a few times. This chain joins TRBV20-1 and TRBJ2-7, with 7 bases aligning to TRBD2. The CDR3 length is 14 residues. The germline gives CDR1 DFQATT, CDR2 SNEGSKA (reference sequence). V lost 3 bases, J lost 4 bases, and 9 bases stayed unmatched. This CDR3 is CSASRASGTYEQYF. CDR3 in DNA: TGCAGTGCTAGCCGGGCTAGCGGCACATACGAGCAGTACTTC.

This chain uses TRBV7-9 with TRBJ2-1; D ambiguous. Germline V gives CDR1 SEHNR, CDR2 FQNEAQ (reference sequence). The CDR3 is 15 residues long. Trimming took 1 base from V and 0 from J, leaving 7 bases between them. Here the CDR3 DNA reads TGTGCCAGCAGCTTAGGTCTGACCTCCTACAATGAGCAGTTCTTC. Its translation is CASSLGLTSYNEQFF.

This clonotype was seen more than once but under ten times. CDR3 sequence: CASSAEQGAEGYTF. The CDR3 DNA reads TGTGCCAGCTCAGCGGAACAGGGGGCTGAGGGCTACACCTTC. The chain couples TRBV18 to TRBJ1-2; 9 bases match TRBD1. Germline V CDR1 and CDR2: KGHSH, LQKENI. The V and J ends lost 5 bases and 8 bases, in that order; junction bases with no gene match: 9. The CDR3 has 14 amino acids. The variable domain in full, with the rest retrieved from reference TRBV18 and TRBJ1-2, is NAGVMQNPRHLVRRRGQEARLRCSPMKGHSHVYWYRQLPEEGLKFMVYLQKENIIDESGMPKERFSAEFPKEGPSILRIQQVVRGDSAAYFCASSAEQGAEGYTFGSGTRLTVV.

This clonotype was counted a few times. This chain links TRBV7-2 with TRBJ2-1; TRBD2 matches at 10 bases. The length of the CDR3 is 17 residues. Germline V gene data show CDR1 as SGHTA and CDR2 as FQGNSA. Trimming took 2 bases from V and 3 from J; bases not matched to a gene: 7. The CDR3 is CASSLRASGSIYNEQFF. Here the CDR3 DNA reads TGTGCCAGCAGCTTAAGGGCTAGCGGGAGTATCTACAATGAGCAGTTCTTC.

The chain recombines TRBV12-3 or TRBV12-4 with TRBJ2-5; 8 bases agree with TRBD1. V lost 4 bases, J lost 9 bases, and 13 bases stayed unmatched. This CDR3 spans 15 amino acids. Here the CDR3 reads CASSSAGGLTVAQYF. The DNA for the CDR3 is TGTGCCAGCAGTTCTGCAGGGGGCCTCACAGTGGCCCAGTACTTC.